The next 25 T cell receptor beta chains were all read from a single sample in a study of OX40 agonist ivuxolimab in advanced cancers. Produced via immunoSEQ multiplex PCR; TCRdb's table is partial and in-frame only. This sample yields more than 65,000 clones, of which roughly 77% are seen a single time; approximately 5% belongs to the top ten. This sample comprised CD4+ or CD8+ T cells sorted from blood, obtained in a trial of the OX40 agonist ivuxolimab. Every receptor here comes from an adult with an advanced solid tumor such as melanoma, head and neck, liver or kidney cancer.

This clone was seen just once. The V call is TRBV7-9, the J call TRBJ1-2, with D perhaps matching TRBD1 (6 bases). The CDR3 covers 14 residues. CDR1 and CDR2 from the germline V gene are SEHNR and FQNEAQ (reference sequence). Trimming shortened V by 2 bases and J by 4 bases, and 11 bases separated the two germline ends. Here the CDR3 DNA reads TGTGCCAGCAGCTTACAAGGACAGACCTATGGCTACACCTTC. It translates to CASSLQGQTYGYTF.

The chain joins TRBV27 to TRBJ1-1; D is undetermined. The CDR3 has 14 residues. V dropped 2 bases and J dropped 0 bases, with 7 bases sitting between them. CDR1 is MNHEY, CDR2 SMNVEV, per germline (reference sequence). The CDR3: CASSLAPVNTEAFF. In nucleotides, the CDR3 is TGTGCCAGCAGTTTAGCACCCGTGAACACTGAAGCTTTCTTT.

This clone was observed once. The chain recombines TRBV25-1 with TRBJ2-2; a possible D gene is TRBD1 (6 bases). This CDR3 contains 15 residues. Germline V CDR1 and CDR2: MGHDK, SYGVNS. Trimming left V 7 bases short and J 2 bases short, with 14 bases between. The CDR3 DNA is TGTGCCAGCACCAGGGGTGGCGGTAACACCGGGGAGCTGTTTTTT. Encoded protein: CASTRGGGNTGELFF.

V usage is TRBV5-4 and J usage is TRBJ1-2; maybe TRBD1 (5 bases). V lost 4 bases to trimming and J lost 3 bases, with 13 bases between them. In germline, CDR1 is SGHNT, CDR2 YYREEE (reference sequence). The CDR3 totals 14 residues. The CDR3 nucleotides read TGTGCCAGCAGCCCGGGGGGGGAGTACTATGGCTACACCTTC. Protein product: CASSPGGEYYGYTF. The full variable domain, in which reference TRBV5-4 and TRBJ1-2 provide the parts outside the CDR3, is ETGVTQSPTHLIKTRGQQVTLRCSSQSGHNTVSWYQQALGQGPQFIFQYYREEENGRGNFPPRFSGLQFPNYSSELNVNALELDDSALYLCASSPGGEYYGYTFGSGTRLTVV.

In its sample, this clone was seen once. The rearrangement links TRBV6-5 to TRBJ1-2; 9 nucleotides line up with TRBD1. Germline loops: CDR1 MNHEY, CDR2 SVGAGI. Losses at the gene ends were 6 bases for V and 6 bases for J; bases not matched to a gene: 11. CDR3 length equals 15 residues. CDR3 amino acids: CASSPTGTGLHGYTF. The CDR3 nucleotides are TGTGCCAGCAGCCCTACCGGGACAGGGCTCCATGGCTACACCTTC.

The CDR3 reads CASSQRFQETQYF. Here the CDR3 DNA reads TGTGCCAGCAGCCAGAGATTCCAAGAGACCCAGTACTTC. The chain is built from TRBV14 and TRBJ2-5; D unclear. The V gene lost 3 bases and the J gene lost 1 base, with 6 bases spanning the gap. Germline CDR1 and CDR2: SGHDN and FVKESK. The CDR3 is 13 amino acids.

This clone was recorded once. The chain combines TRBV11-3 with TRBJ2-1, with TRBD2 as a possible D gene (6 bases). V shed 3 bases and J shed 8 bases, with 11 bases lying between them. CDR3 length: 13 residues. Germline V CDR1 and CDR2: SGHNT, YENEEA. The CDR3 loop reads CASSFGTLDEQFF. The CDR3 nucleotides read TGTGCCAGCAGCTTCGGGACTCTTGATGAGCAGTTCTTC.

The chain couples TRBV4-3 to TRBJ1-1; 7 bases map to TRBD1. Germline CDR1 is LGHNA and CDR2 is YSLEER. This CDR3 contains 16 residues. J was trimmed by 0 bases and V by 0 bases; bases with no gene match: 4. In nucleotides, the CDR3 is TGCGCCAGCAGCCAAGAGTGGGGACAGATGAACACTGAAGCTTTCTTT. Its translation is CASSQEWGQMNTEAFF.

This clone was seen only once. The chain uses TRBV5-1 and TRBJ2-5, with 12 bases that match TRBD1. Germline values: CDR1 SGHRS, CDR2 YFSETQ. The V gene end was trimmed by 4 bases and the J gene end by 4 bases; junction bases not matched to a gene: 5. The CDR3 has 15 residues. The CDR3 reads CASSPGTGGSETQYF. The DNA for the CDR3 is TGCGCCAGCAGCCCCGGGACAGGGGGCTCAGAGACCCAGTACTTC.

A single count supports this clone. The rearrangement links TRBV6-1 to TRBJ1-1; TRBD1 is a possible D gene (6 bases). Between the trimmed V and J ends, which lost 6 bases and 4 bases, there was a span of 18 bases. CDR3 size: 15 residues. CDR1 and CDR2 (germline): MNHNS, SASEGT. Here the CDR3 DNA reads TGTGCCAGCAGCCATGGGGGGGCGGGTAGCACTGAAGCTTTCTTT. Translated: CASSHGGAGSTEAFF.

With respect to this clone: The junction departs from germline at one end; a sequencing error may be responsible. The V and J genes are TRBV7-7 and TRBJ2-2, with a weak D call TRBD2 (6 bases). Germline assignment: CDR1 SSHAT and CDR2 FNYEAQ (reference sequence). CDR3 size: 16 residues. CDR3 loop: CASSLVGGANTGELFF. In nucleotides, the CDR3 is TGTGCTAGCAGCTTGGTTGGAGGGGCGAACACCGGGGAGCTGTTTTTT.

This chain links TRBV5-6 with TRBJ2-7, with 9 bases aligning to TRBD1. The CDR3 contains 15 residues. CDR1 is SGHDT and CDR2 is YYEEEE in the germline V gene. Germline trimming cut 4 bases from V and 2 bases from J; bases unmatched to any gene: 7. In DNA form, the CDR3 reads TGTGCCAGCAGCCAACCGGGACAGGGAACCTACGAGCAGTACTTC. It is translated as CASSQPGQGTYEQYF.

V and J are TRBV11-2 and TRBJ1-2, with 9 bases fitting TRBD1. The CDR3 consists of 14 residues. CDR1 and CDR2 from the germline V gene are SGHAT and FQNNGV. Germline trimming cut 3 bases from V and 7 bases from J; bases unmatched to any gene: 6. The CDR3 region is CASSLGQGTGGYTF. The CDR3 bases are TGTGCCAGCAGCTTGGGACAGGGCACGGGTGGCTACACCTTC.

Notes on this clone: A much more abundant neighbour one base away suggests this may be a read error. Different DNA sequences within this sample yield the same CDR3. The CDR3 here is CASSTDYREQFF. In DNA, the CDR3 is TGTGCCAGCAGCACAGACTATCGCGAGCAGTTCTTC. This chain uses TRBV7-9 with TRBJ2-1, with a tentative D call TRBD2 (5 bases). CDR1 is SEHNR, CDR2 FQNEAQ, per germline (reference sequence). The CDR3 contains 12 residues. Trimming shortened V by 5 bases and J by 10 bases, and 12 bases separated the two germline ends.

The chain is built from TRBV7-9 and TRBJ2-2; TRBD1 matches at 9 bases. V shed 5 bases and J 9 bases; nucleotides not matched to a gene: 13. Germline V CDR1 and CDR2: SEHNR, FQNEAQ (reference sequence). The CDR3 is 16 residues long. The CDR3 sequence: CASSVTGTGRSRELFF. Written as DNA, the CDR3 is TGTGCCAGCAGCGTAACCGGGACAGGGCGGTCCAGGGAGCTGTTTTTT.

V and J are TRBV6-6 and TRBJ2-2; maybe TRBD2 (6 bases). CDR3 length: 15 residues. Germline CDR1 reads MNHNY; CDR2 reads SVGAGI (reference sequence). Between the trimmed V and J ends, which lost 6 bases and 5 bases, there was a span of 16 bases. The CDR3 DNA reads as TGTGCCAGCAGGTGGGGGACTTCTTTGACCGGGGAGCTGTTTTTT. Protein sequence: CASRWGTSLTGELFF.

V gene TRBV4-1 combines with J gene TRBJ2-7, with unresolved D. The germline gives CDR1 MGHRA, CDR2 YSYEKL. This CDR3 is built from 16 residues. V shed 0 bases and J shed 3 bases, with 15 bases lying between them. The CDR3 DNA reads TGCGCCAGCAGCCAAGATCACAAACAGAGATACTACGAGCAGTACTTC. Encoded protein: CASSQDHKQRYYEQYF.

This clone was picked up a small number of times. This chain connects TRBV10-3 to TRBJ2-3; no reliable D call. The germline V gene has CDR1 ENHRY and CDR2 SYGVKD. Trimming cost V 3 bases and J 1 base, with 11 bases left between them. CDR3 length: 15 residues. The CDR3 sequence is CAISDNHRGTDTQYF. In nucleotides, the CDR3 is TGTGCCATCAGTGATAATCATAGGGGCACAGATACGCAGTATTTT.

V is TRBV30 and J is TRBJ1-4; D is unclear. Trimming removed 4 bases from V and 7 bases from J, with 13 bases in between. The CDR3 extends over 13 amino acids. Per the germline V gene, CDR1 is GTSNPN and CDR2 is SVGIG (reference sequence). DNA of the CDR3: TGTGCCTGGATTCGGCAAGCAGGTGAAAAACTGTTTTTT. Protein: CAWIRQAGEKLFF.

The chain uses TRBV25-1 and TRBJ2-2; a weak D match, TRBD1 (7 bases). The CDR3 sequence is 15 residues long. Germline CDR1 and CDR2: MGHDK and SYGVNS. V was clipped by 8 bases and J by 4 bases, with 17 bases between them. The CDR3 loop reads CASAQGGRSTGELFF. The CDR3 DNA reads as TGTGCCAGCGCCCAGGGGGGTAGGAGCACCGGGGAGCTGTTTTTT.

The chain links TRBV10-1 to TRBJ1-5, with D possibly matching TRBD1 (5 bases). Germline CDR1 is WNHNN and CDR2 is SYGVQD (reference sequence). The CDR3 totals 13 residues. Trimming stripped 4 bases from V and 4 bases from J, with 8 bases between. In nucleotides, the CDR3 is TGCGCCAGCAGTGCAAGACAGAATCAGCCCCAGCATTTT. Translating it yields CASSARQNQPQHF.

The rearrangement links TRBV7-8 to TRBJ2-3; TRBD1 aligns across 12 bases. J lost 6 bases, V lost 5 bases, and 12 bases had no gene match. The CDR3 consists of 17 residues. Germline V CDR1 and CDR2: SGHVS, FQNEAQ. The CDR3 DNA sequence: TGTGCCAGCAGCGGCCAGGGTCGGGACAGGGGGCGTGATACGCAGTATTTT. Protein: CASSGQGRDRGRDTQYF.

The chain is built from TRBV11-3 and TRBJ2-5; TRBD2 matches 9 bases. Germline loops: CDR1 SGHNT, CDR2 YENEEA. The trim removed 5 bases at V and 13 bases at J, leaving 5 bases unmatched. This CDR3 region has 11 residues. In DNA, the CDR3 is TGTGCCAGCAGCGCGGGGGGGTCTCCGTACTTC. As protein: CASSAGGSPYF.

The chain links TRBV4-2 to TRBJ2-3; 9 bases are shared with TRBD1. CDR1 is LGHNA, CDR2 YNFKEQ, per germline. The CDR3 extends over 16 amino acids. V trimming: 1 base; J trimming: 3 bases; junction bases outside the gene matches: 5. CDR3 residues: CASSQGTGGGTDTQYF. The DNA for the CDR3 is TGTGCCAGCAGCCAAGGAACAGGGGGCGGGACAGATACGCAGTATTTT.

CDR3 coding DNA: TGTGCCAGCAGCCCCCAATATAGGAACCGCTACACCTTC. As protein: CASSPQYRNRYTF. The V gene is TRBV7-2, the J gene TRBJ1-2, with D unresolved. Trimming pared 5 bases from V and 9 bases from J, leaving 16 bases between. The germline gives CDR1 SGHTA, CDR2 FQGNSA. This CDR3 is built from 13 residues. The complete variable domain, with remaining parts taken from reference TRBV7-2 and TRBJ1-2, reads GAGVSQSPSNKVTEKGKDVELRCDPISGHTALYWYRQSLGQGLEFLIYFQGNSAPDKSGLPSDRFSAERTGGSVSTLTIQRTQQEDSAVYLCASSPQYRNRYTFGSGTRLTVV.